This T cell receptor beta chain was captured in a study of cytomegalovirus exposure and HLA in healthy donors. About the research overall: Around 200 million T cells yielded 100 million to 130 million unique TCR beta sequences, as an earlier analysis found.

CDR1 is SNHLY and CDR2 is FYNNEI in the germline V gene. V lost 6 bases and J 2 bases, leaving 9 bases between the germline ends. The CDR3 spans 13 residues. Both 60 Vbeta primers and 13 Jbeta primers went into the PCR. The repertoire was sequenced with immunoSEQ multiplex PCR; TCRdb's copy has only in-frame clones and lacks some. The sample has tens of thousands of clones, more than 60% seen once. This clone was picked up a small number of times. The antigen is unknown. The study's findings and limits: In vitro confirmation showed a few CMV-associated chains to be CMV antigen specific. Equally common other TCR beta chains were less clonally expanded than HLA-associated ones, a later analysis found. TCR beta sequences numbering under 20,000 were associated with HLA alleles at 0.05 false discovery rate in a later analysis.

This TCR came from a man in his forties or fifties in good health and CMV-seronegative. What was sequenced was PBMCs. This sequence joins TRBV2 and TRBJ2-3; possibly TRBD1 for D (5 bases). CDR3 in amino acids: CASRGPDTDTQYF. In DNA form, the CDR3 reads TGTGCCAGCAGGGGGCCAGACACAGATACGCAGTATTTT.